This record covers a single TCR beta chain. Method: immunoSEQ multiplex PCR; TCRdb's copy keeps in-frame clones and lacks some. The table records some 130,000 clones, roughly 90% of them present only once. This sample was taken from a study of T cell responses to AZD1222 COVID-19 vaccine. CDR3 length: 15 amino acids. V was trimmed by 0 bases and J by 3 bases, leaving 9 bases between them. Germline CDR1 and CDR2: SGDLS and YYNGEE. This TCR came from an adult in good health. This sample comprised peripheral blood, obtained on day 0 of AZD1222 vaccination. The rearrangement uses TRBV9 and TRBJ2-2, with D uncertain. CDR3: CASSVVGDHTGELFF. CDR3 nucleotide sequence: TGTGCCAGCAGCGTAGTCGGAGACCACACCGGGGAGCTGTTTTTT.